These T cell receptor beta chains were read from a single sample in a study of cytomegalovirus exposure and HLA in healthy donors. Generated by immunoSEQ multiplex PCR, the TCRdb table keeps only in-frame clones and is missing some. This table holds approximately 150,000 clones, approximately 62% found once. The sample was PBMCs. The receptors derive from a man in his fifties in good health and CMV-seronegative. Both conserved end residues are part of each CDR3. D genes are given only for firm matches. Clone size is stated in some rows and not others, as once, few, many or a class when expanded.

d_call j_call clone_size v_call cdr3_aa cdr3_nt
NA TRBJ1-6 NA TRBV7-2 CASSGGDGLRNSPLHF TGTGCCAGCAGCGGAGGGGACGGACTAAGGAATTCACCCCTCCACTTT
TRBD1 TRBJ1-1 NA TRBV5-1 CASSLTQGLTEAFF TGCGCCAGCAGCTTAACACAGGGGCTCACTGAAGCTTTCTTT
NA TRBJ2-3 NA TRBV10-3 CAISEGLISTDTQYF TGTGCCATCAGTGAGGGACTCATAAGCACAGATACGCAGTATTTT
NA TRBJ2-7 NA TRBV6-1 CASSEGMGQQYF TGTGCCAGCAGTGAAGGCATGGGGCAGCAGTACTTC
NA TRBJ1-1 few TRBV5-1 CASSWGLPSTEAFF TGCGCCAGCAGCTGGGGACTCCCCAGCACTGAAGCTTTCTTT
NA TRBJ1-4 NA TRBV11-2 CASIPVLGSPNEKLFF TGTGCCAGCATTCCTGTGTTGGGCAGCCCTAATGAAAAACTGTTTTTT
NA TRBJ1-5 NA TRBV27 CASSPQGYSNQPQHF TGTGCCAGCAGTCCCCAGGGGTATAGCAATCAGCCCCAGCATTTT
NA TRBJ2-6 NA TRBV19 CASSMTISGANVLTF TGTGCCAGTAGTATGACTATCTCTGGGGCCAACGTCCTGACTTTC
TRBD2 TRBJ2-7 NA TRBV7-3 CASSLTAGRGDEQYF TGTGCCAGCAGCTTAACAGCTGGTCGGGGGGACGAGCAGTACTTC
NA TRBJ2-3 NA TRBV7-9 CASDSPGRNTQYF TGTGCCAGCGATTCTCCAGGGAGGAATACGCAGTATTTT
NA TRBJ2-3 NA TRBV5-6 CASSARGAVGSDTQYF TGTGCCAGCAGCGCCAGGGGTGCAGTTGGGTCGGATACGCAGTATTTT
TRBD1 TRBJ1-2 NA TRBV2 CASSGQGSGGYTF TGTGCCAGCAGTGGACAGGGTTCAGGGGGCTACACCTTC
NA TRBJ1-6 few TRBV6-4 CASSDQGKASPLHF TGTGCCAGCAGTGACCAGGGGAAGGCATCACCCCTCCACTTT
NA TRBJ1-1 NA TRBV6-1 CASNLSGNTEAFF TGTGCCAGCAACCTATCGGGGAACACTGAAGCTTTCTTT
NA TRBJ1-5 NA TRBV16 CASSLGPGDQPQHF TGTGCCAGCAGCCTGGGACCAGGGGATCAGCCCCAGCATTTT
NA TRBJ2-2 NA TRBV5-1 CASSLTGTTGELFF TGCGCCAGCAGCTTGACAGGGACCACCGGGGAGCTGTTTTTT
TRBD1 TRBJ2-3 NA TRBV5-4 CASSQGQGANTQYF TGTGCCAGCAGCCAAGGACAGGGGGCTAATACGCAGTATTTT
TRBD2 TRBJ2-7 NA TRBV5-6 CASSRRTSGSSYEQYF TGTGCCAGCAGCCGGAGGACTAGCGGGAGTTCCTACGAGCAGTACTTC
TRBD2 TRBJ2-1 NA TRBV7-6 CASSGGLRNNEQFF TGTGCCAGCTCGGGGGGACTCAGAAACAATGAGCAGTTCTTC
TRBD1 TRBJ1-3 NA TRBV6-5 CASRIQGAGGNTIYF TGTGCCAGCAGGATACAGGGGGCAGGTGGAAACACCATATATTTT
TRBD1 TRBJ2-3 few TRBV10-3 CAIRTGETDTQYF TGTGCCATCAGGACAGGGGAAACAGATACGCAGTATTTT
TRBD1 TRBJ1-4 NA TRBV7-2 CASSFGDSHYEKLFF TGTGCCAGCAGCTTCGGGGACAGTCATTATGAAAAACTGTTTTTT
NA TRBJ1-1 NA TRBV10-3 CAISEGALNTEAFF TGTGCCATCAGTGAGGGGGCACTGAACACTGAAGCTTTCTTT
TRBD1 TRBJ1-2 few TRBV20-1 CSARTGSSYTF TGCAGTGCTAGGACAGGGAGCAGCTACACCTTC
TRBD2 TRBJ2-7 NA TRBV7-4 CASSQGRGRLAVYEQYF TGTGCCAGCAGCCAAGGAAGGGGACGCCTAGCGGTCTACGAGCAGTACTTC
TRBD1 TRBJ2-5 NA TRBV7-7 CASSPGQGVWETQYF TGTGCTAGCAGCCCGGGACAGGGGGTTTGGGAGACCCAGTACTTC